This record covers a single TCR beta chain. Trimming took 5 bases from V and 3 from J; bases not matched to a gene: 11. Germline loops: CDR1 MDHEN, CDR2 SYDVKM. This CDR3 spans 16 amino acids. The data are from a study of blood T cell repertoires in COVID-19. For the study at large: PBMCs, B-cell-depleted T cells, or T cells provided the cDNA or gDNA that made up the material.

TCRdb's copy holds only in-frame clones and misses some; the assay was immunoSEQ multiplex PCR. The sample includes 95,000 to 150,000 clones, around 87% of them seen just once. The sample comprised peripheral blood. This rearrangement joins TRBV28 to TRBJ2-7; 9 positions match TRBD2. The source is a man aged 65 to 79 with active or convalescent COVID-19. As DNA, the CDR3 is TGTGCCAGCAGTATCCCCGGGACTAGCAGTTTCTACGAGCAGTACTTC. Translating gives CASSIPGTSSFYEQYF.